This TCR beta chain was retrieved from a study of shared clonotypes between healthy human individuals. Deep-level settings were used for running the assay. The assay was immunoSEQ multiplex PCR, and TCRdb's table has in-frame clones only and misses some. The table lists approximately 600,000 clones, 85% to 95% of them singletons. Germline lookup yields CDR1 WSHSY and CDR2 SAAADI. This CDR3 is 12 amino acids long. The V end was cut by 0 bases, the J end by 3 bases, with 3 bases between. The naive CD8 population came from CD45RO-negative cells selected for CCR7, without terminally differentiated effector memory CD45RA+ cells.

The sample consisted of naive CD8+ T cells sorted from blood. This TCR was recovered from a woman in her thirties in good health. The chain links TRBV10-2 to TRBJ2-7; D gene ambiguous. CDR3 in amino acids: CASSESNYEQYF. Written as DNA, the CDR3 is TGCGCCAGCAGTGAGTCGAACTACGAGCAGTACTTC.